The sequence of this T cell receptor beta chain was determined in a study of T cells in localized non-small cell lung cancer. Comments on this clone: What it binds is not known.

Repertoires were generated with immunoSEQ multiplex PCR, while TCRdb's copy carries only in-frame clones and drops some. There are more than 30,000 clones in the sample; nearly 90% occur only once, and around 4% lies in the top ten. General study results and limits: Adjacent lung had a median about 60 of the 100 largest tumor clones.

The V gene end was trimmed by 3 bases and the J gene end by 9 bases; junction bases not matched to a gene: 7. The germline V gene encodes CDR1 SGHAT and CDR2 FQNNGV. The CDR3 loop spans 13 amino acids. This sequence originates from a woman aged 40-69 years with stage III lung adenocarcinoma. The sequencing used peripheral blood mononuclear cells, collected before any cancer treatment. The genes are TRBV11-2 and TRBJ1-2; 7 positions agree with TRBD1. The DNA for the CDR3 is TGTGCCAGCAGCTTGGACAGGCATTTGAGCTACACCTTC. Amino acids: CASSLDRHLSYTF.